This paragraph reports one T cell receptor beta chain. Its antigen is unidentified. Deep-level running was used for the assay. Investigators spread the genomic DNA of each subset evenly over several immunoSEQ plates. Some 30,000 T cell genomes (roughly 190 ng DNA) went into each sorted-subset replicate. Generated by immunoSEQ multiplex PCR, the TCRdb table keeps only in-frame clones and is missing some. This sample has about 590,000 clones, with just under 97% found just once. CD45RO-negative CD8 cells positively selected for CCR7 made up the naive population, which excluded terminally differentiated effector memory CD45RA+ cells. From germline, CDR1 is WNHNN and CDR2 SYGVQD (reference sequence). V lost 3 bases, J lost 2 bases, and 8 bases lay in between. The CDR3 is made up of 13 amino acids. These data come from a study of shared clonotypes between healthy human individuals. Findings and caveats of the study: Against clonotypes common to all four donors, non-shared ones had lower generation probabilities.

This TCR came from a woman aged 25 to 39 in good health. The chain combines TRBV10-1 with TRBJ2-7, with D possibly TRBD1 on 5 matching bases. The sequenced sample was naive CD8+ T cells sorted from blood. The CDR3 here is CASSDRVTYEQYF. The CDR3 bases are TGCGCCAGCAGTGACAGGGTCACCTACGAGCAGTACTTC.